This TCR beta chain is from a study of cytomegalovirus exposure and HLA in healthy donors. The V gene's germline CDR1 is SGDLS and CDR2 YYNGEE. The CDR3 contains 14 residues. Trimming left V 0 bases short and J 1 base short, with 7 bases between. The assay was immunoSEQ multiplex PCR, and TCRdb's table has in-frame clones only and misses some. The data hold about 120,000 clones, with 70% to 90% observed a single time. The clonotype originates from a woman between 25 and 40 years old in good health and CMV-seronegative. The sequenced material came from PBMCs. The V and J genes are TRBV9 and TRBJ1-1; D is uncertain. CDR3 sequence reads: CASSVDGSNTEAFF. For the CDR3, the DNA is TGTGCCAGCAGCGTAGACGGTTCGAACACTGAAGCTTTCTTT.